This T cell receptor beta chain was documented in a study of T cells in Graves' hyperthyroidism and ophthalmopathy. This clonotype was recorded many times. Its specificity is not known. It was RNA transcripts that yielded the amplified TCR beta CDR3 regions. The TCR CDR3 was amplified in a first-round RT-PCR using the HTBI primer set. TCRdb processed the multiplex PCR reads anew with MiXCR; each CDR3 protein has one entry. The profile shows hundreds of thousands of distinct CDR3 sequences, approximately 16% of them singletons. CDR3 length equals 14 residues. Germline values: CDR1 LGHDT, CDR2 YNNKEL (reference sequence). Trimming took 0 bases from V and 2 from J, leaving 7 bases between them. Study-wide points: Before onset, ophthalmopathy was predicted by the model a median roughly 6.8 months earlier. Most expanded thyroid clonotypes above 0.001 recurred in blood.

Exclusion followed for patients with uncontrolled infection, other autoimmune disease, pregnancy or lactation. V and J are TRBV3-1 and TRBJ1-2; D call uncertain. Sequencing was carried out using blood. The sequence derives from a woman aged 18-30 years with Graves' hyperthyroidism. The CDR3 protein is CASSQEYGNYGYTF. The DNA of the CDR3 is TGTGCCAGCAGCCAAGAGTACGGGAACTATGGCTACACCTTC.